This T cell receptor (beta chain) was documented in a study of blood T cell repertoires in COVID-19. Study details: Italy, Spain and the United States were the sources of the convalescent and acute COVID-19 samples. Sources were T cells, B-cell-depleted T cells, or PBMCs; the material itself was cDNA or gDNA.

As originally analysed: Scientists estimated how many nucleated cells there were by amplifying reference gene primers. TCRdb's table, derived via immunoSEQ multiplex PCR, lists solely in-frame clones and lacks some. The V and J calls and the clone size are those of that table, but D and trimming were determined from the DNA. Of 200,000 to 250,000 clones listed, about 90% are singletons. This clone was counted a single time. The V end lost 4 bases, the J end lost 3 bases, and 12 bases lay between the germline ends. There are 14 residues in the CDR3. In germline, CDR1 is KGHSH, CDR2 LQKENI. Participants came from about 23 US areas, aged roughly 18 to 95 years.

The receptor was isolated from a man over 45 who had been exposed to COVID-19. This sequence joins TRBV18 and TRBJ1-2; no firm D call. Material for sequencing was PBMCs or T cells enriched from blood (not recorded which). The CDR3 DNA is TGTGCCAGCTCACTCACAGAGATATACTATGGCTACACCTTC. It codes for CASSLTEIYYGYTF. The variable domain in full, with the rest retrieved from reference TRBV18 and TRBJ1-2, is NAGVMQNPRHLVRRRGQEARLRCSPMKGHSHVYWYRQLPEEGLKFMVYLQKENIIDESGMPKERFSAEFPKEGPSILRIQQVVRGDSAAYFCASSLTEIYYGYTFGSGTRLTVV.